Below, 10 T cell receptor beta chains from the same sample are listed, as sequenced in a study of T-cell memory formation after mild COVID-19. MiXCR, run by TCRdb on the 5' RACE reads, gives a single entry per CDR3 protein. The sample has 40,000 to 55,000 distinct CDR3 sequences; 7.3% are singletons. The specimen was PBMCs or a T cell subset sorted from them (not recorded which). Receptor source: a man in his late teens or twenties who had mild COVID-19 (a few samples of this study predate the infection). Cell type and time point are not known.

This clonotype was seen only a few times. The chain recombines TRBV7-3 with TRBJ2-7, with 10 positions matching TRBD1. Trimming took 4 bases from V and 6 from J; bases not matched to a gene: 3. This CDR3 spans 13 amino acids. Germline CDR1 SGHTA, CDR2 FQGTGA. CDR3 DNA sequence: TGTGCCAGCAGCTCGGGACAGGGGACCGAGCAGTACTTC. It is translated as CASSSGQGTEQYF.

The CDR3 is CASSRLDNEQFF. CDR3 coding DNA: TGTGCCAGCAGCCGGCTGGACAATGAGCAGTTCTTC. The chain joins TRBV4-2 to TRBJ2-1; D gene unclear. CDR1 is LGHNA and CDR2 is YNFKEQ in the germline V gene. CDR3 length equals 12 residues. V shed 4 bases and J shed 5 bases, with 6 bases lying between them.

The table lists this clonotype with a few counts. The gene calls are TRBV28 and TRBJ1-1; D might be TRBD1 (6 bases). Germline-derived CDR1 and CDR2 are MDHEN and SYDVKM. The V end lost 3 bases, the J end lost 4 bases, and 21 bases lay between the germline ends. CDR3 size: 17 residues. For the CDR3, the DNA is TGTGCCAGCAGTTTTTGGGGTTCGGGGGGGCGAGGCACTGAAGCTTTCTTT. Residues: CASSFWGSGGRGTEAFF.

Only a few counts were recorded for this clonotype. This chain links TRBV27 with TRBJ2-1, with D perhaps given as TRBD1 or TRBD2 (5 bases each). The germline gives CDR1 MNHEY, CDR2 SMNVEV (reference sequence). With 7 bases removed from V and 7 bases from J, the gap between germline ends came to 17 bases. The CDR3 covers 14 residues. DNA of the CDR3: TGTGCCAGCACCTTAGGGACGGCGAATAATGAGCAGTTCTTC. Translated: CASTLGTANNEQFF.

This clonotype was counted at least ten times. The V call is TRBV12-3 or TRBV12-4, the J call TRBJ2-3; D uncertain. V lost 4 bases, J lost 5 bases, and 10 bases lay in between. The CDR3 loop spans 13 amino acids. Here the CDR3 DNA reads TGTGCCAGCAGTTCCCCGCTACGAGATACGCAGTATTTT. This translates into CASSSPLRDTQYF.

This clonotype occurred many times. The J gene is TRBJ2-5, the V gene TRBV18; a weak D match, TRBD1 (5 bases). Trimming removed 6 bases at V and 0 bases at J, with 14 bases between. This CDR3 is built from 15 residues. Germline V gives CDR1 KGHSH, CDR2 LQKENI. The CDR3 DNA follows: TGTGCCAGCTCCATTGGGGCCGGGTACCAAGAGACCCAGTACTTC. This codes for CASSIGAGYQETQYF.

This clonotype was recorded many times. The CDR3 coding sequence is TGCGCCAGCAGCGCAGCCGGGACTAGCGGGGCAGGTGAGCAGTTCTTC. Its translation is CASSAAGTSGAGEQFF. The chain combines TRBV5-1 with TRBJ2-1; 13 nucleotides match TRBD2. The CDR3 contains 16 residues. V was pared by 4 bases and J by 9 bases, with 10 bases of the junction left unmatched. The V gene's germline CDR1 is SGHRS and CDR2 YFSETQ.

This clonotype was counted many times. V and J are TRBV27 and TRBJ2-1; the match to TRBD2 covers 8 bases. CDR1 MNHEY and CDR2 SMNVEV come from the germline V gene (reference sequence). The junction had 10 bases not matched to a gene; V was cut back by 7 bases and J by 2 bases. This CDR3 spans 16 amino acids. The CDR3 DNA sequence: TGTGCCAGCAACAATCGGGAGGGGACGGCCTACAATGAGCAGTTCTTC. This translates into CASNNREGTAYNEQFF.

Comment on this clonotype: One end of the junction varies from germline; a read error may be responsible. The V gene is TRBV28, the J gene TRBJ2-7; D not resolved. The length of the CDR3 is 12 residues. Germline V gives CDR1 MDHEN, CDR2 SYDVKM. The chain's CDR3 is CATSGHRYEQYF. CDR3 DNA sequence: TGTGCCACCAGTGGCCACCGGTACGAGCAGTACTTC.

This clonotype was observed a handful of times. V gene TRBV7-2 combines with J gene TRBJ1-2; D not resolved. The CDR3 is 13 residues long. V gave up 4 bases and J gave up 8 bases, with 14 bases separating them. From germline, CDR1 is SGHTA and CDR2 FQGNSA. The DNA of the CDR3 is TGTGCCAGCAGCTCCAGCCCTGTAAACGGCTACACCTTC. The encoded protein is CASSSSPVNGYTF.